The clone carrying this T cell receptor (beta chain) was counted at least ten times. Its antigen is still unknown. CDR1 MNHNS and CDR2 SASEGT come from the germline V gene. This CDR3 is built from 15 residues. The V and J ends lost 7 bases and 3 bases respectively, with 18 bases between them. The time point denotes: newly diagnosed GD, antithyroid drugs for less than 3 months. There was RNA extracted from PBMCs, and the TCR library was made from it. Patients hailed from an endocrinology department in Xi'an, China. The data belong to a study of regulatory T cells in long-lasting Graves disease. Findings and limits, study-wide: Sampling was limited to peripheral blood rather than thyroid tissue. TCR diversity was lower in persistent Graves' patients (versus newly diagnosed ones).

TCR beta libraries were built with iRepertoire HTBI primers and Arm-PCR of CDR3 regions. Authors' processing steps: Among the samples, roughly 61 TRBV and about 15 TRBJ segments were identified. TCRdb reanalysed the multiplex PCR reads using MiXCR and keeps one entry per CDR3 protein. The V and J calls and clone size come from TCRdb's table, not from the authors' own analysis. The sample lists hundreds of thousands of distinct CDR3 sequences; around 15% were seen once. The source material was peripheral blood mononuclear cells (PBMCs), sampled at new diagnosis, from a patient treated with antithyroid drugs. This rearrangement joins TRBV6-1 to TRBJ1-2, with D perhaps matching TRBD1 (5 bases). This receptor was identified in a female donor with Graves disease. CDR3 residues: CASKPLPGGDYGYTF. DNA for the CDR3: TGTGCCAGCAAACCCCTTCCCGGGGGGGACTATGGCTACACCTTC.